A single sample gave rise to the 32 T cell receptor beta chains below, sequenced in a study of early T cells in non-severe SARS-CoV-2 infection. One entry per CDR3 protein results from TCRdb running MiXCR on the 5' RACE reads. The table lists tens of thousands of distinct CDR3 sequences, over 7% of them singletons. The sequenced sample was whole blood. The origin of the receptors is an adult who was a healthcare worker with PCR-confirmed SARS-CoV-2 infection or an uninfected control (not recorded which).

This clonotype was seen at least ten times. The CDR3, as DNA: TGTGCCAGCACCCCGGGGACAGGGGCGACCGGGGAGCTGTTTTTT. The encoded protein is CASTPGTGATGELFF. This chain links TRBV27 with TRBJ2-2; 10 bases align to TRBD1. Germline V gene sequence: CDR1 MNHEY, CDR2 SMNVEV (reference sequence). The CDR3 is 15 residues long. With 7 bases clipped from V and 5 bases from J, the junction kept 7 bases outside the gene matches.

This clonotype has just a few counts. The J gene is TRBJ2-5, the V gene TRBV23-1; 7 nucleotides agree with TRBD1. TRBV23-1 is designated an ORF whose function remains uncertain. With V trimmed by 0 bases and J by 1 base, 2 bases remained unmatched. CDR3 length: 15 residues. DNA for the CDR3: TGCGCCAGCAGTCAATCGGGACAGTGCCAAGAGACCCAGTACTTC. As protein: CASSQSGQCQETQYF.

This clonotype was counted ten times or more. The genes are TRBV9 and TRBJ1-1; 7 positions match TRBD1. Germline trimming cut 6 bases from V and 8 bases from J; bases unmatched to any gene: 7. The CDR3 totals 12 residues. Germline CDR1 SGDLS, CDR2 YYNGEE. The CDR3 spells CASKGTAPEAFF. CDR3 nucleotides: TGTGCCAGCAAAGGGACAGCACCAGAAGCTTTCTTT.

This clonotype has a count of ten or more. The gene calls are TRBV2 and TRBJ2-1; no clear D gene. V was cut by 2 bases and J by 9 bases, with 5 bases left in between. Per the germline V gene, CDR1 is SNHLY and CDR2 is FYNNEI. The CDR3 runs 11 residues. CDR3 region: CASSETIEQFF. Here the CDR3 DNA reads TGTGCCAGCAGTGAAACGATTGAGCAGTTCTTC.

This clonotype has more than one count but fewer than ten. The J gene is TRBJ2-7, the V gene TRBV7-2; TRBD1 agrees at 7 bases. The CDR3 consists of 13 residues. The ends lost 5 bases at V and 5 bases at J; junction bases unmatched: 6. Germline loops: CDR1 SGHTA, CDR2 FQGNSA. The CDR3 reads CASSETGDHEQYF. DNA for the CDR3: TGTGCCAGCAGCGAAACAGGGGACCACGAGCAGTACTTC.

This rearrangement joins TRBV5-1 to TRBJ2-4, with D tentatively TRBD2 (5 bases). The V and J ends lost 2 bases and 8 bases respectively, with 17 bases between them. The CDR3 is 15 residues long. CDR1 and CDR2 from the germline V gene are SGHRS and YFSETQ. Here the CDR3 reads CASSLGGKRVDIQYF. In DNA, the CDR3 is TGCGCCAGCAGCTTAGGCGGTAAGAGGGTGGACATTCAGTACTTC.

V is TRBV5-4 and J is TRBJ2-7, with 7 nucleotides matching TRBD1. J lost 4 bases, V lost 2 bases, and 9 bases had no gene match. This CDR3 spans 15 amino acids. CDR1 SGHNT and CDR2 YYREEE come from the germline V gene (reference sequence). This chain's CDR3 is CASSLKQGVIYEQYF. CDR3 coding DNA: TGTGCCAGCAGCTTAAAGCAGGGGGTGATTTACGAGCAGTACTTC. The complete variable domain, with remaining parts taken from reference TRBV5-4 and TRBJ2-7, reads ETGVTQSPTHLIKTRGQQVTLRCSSQSGHNTVSWYQQALGQGPQFIFQYYREEENGRGNFPPRFSGLQFPNYSSELNVNALELDDSALYLCASSLKQGVIYEQYFGPGTRLTVT.

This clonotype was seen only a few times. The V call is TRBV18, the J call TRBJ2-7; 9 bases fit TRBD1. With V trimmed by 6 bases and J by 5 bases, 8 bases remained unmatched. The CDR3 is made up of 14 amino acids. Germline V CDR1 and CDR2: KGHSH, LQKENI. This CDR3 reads CASSADRGLNEQYF. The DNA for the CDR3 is TGTGCCAGCTCGGCGGACAGGGGTCTTAACGAGCAGTACTTC. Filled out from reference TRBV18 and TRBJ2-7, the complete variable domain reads NAGVMQNPRHLVRRRGQEARLRCSPMKGHSHVYWYRQLPEEGLKFMVYLQKENIIDESGMPKERFSAEFPKEGPSILRIQQVVRGDSAAYFCASSADRGLNEQYFGPGTRLTVT.

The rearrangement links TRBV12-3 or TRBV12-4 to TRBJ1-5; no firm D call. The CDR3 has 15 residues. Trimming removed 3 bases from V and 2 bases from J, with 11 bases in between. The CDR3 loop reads CASSFRFGGNQPQHF. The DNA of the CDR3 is TGTGCCAGCAGTTTTAGGTTTGGGGGCAATCAGCCCCAGCATTTT.

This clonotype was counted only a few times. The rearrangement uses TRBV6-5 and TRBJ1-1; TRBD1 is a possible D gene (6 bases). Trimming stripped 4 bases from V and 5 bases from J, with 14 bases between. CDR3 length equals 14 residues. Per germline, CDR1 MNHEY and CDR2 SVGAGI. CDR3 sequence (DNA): TGTGCCAGCAGTTCCACAGGGTCGGGGACTGAAGCTTTCTTT. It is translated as CASSSTGSGTEAFF.

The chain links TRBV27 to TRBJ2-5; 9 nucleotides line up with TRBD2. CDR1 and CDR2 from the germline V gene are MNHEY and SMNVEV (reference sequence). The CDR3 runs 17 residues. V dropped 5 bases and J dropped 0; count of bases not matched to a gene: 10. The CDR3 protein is CASSRKGTSRNQETQYF. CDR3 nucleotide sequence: TGTGCCAGCAGTCGAAAAGGGACTAGCCGAAACCAAGAGACCCAGTACTTC.

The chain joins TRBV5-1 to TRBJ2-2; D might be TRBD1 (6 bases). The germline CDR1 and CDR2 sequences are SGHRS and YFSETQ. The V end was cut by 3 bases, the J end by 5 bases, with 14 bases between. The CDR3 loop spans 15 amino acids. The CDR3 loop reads CASSYSTGPTGELFF. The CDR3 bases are TGCGCCAGCAGCTACTCGACAGGACCAACCGGGGAGCTGTTTTTT. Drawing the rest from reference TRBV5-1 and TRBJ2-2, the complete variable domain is KAGVTQTPRYLIKTRGQQVTLSCSPISGHRSVSWYQQTPGQGLQFLFEYFSETQRNKGNFPGRFSGRQFSNSRSEMNVSTLELGDSALYLCASSYSTGPTGELFFGEGSRLTVL.

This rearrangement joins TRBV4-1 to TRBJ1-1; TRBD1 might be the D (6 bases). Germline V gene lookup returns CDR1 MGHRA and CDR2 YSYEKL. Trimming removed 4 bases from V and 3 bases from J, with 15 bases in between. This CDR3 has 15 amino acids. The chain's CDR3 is CASSLGRGVDTEAFF. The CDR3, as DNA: TGCGCCAGCAGCCTGGGCAGGGGCGTTGACACTGAAGCTTTCTTT.

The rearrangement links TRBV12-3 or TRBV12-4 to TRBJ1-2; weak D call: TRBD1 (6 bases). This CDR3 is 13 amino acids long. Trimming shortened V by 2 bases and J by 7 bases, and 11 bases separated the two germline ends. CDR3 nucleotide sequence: TGTGCCAGCAGTTTATCACAGGGTGGTGGCTACACCTTC. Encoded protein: CASSLSQGGGYTF.

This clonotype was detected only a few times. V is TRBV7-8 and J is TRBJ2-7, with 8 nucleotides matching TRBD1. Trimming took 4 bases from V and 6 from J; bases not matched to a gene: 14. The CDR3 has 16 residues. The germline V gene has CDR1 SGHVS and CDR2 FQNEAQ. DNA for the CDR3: TGTGCCAGCAGCTCCCAGGCAGCGGACAGGGCGTCCGAGCAGTACTTC. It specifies CASSSQAADRASEQYF.

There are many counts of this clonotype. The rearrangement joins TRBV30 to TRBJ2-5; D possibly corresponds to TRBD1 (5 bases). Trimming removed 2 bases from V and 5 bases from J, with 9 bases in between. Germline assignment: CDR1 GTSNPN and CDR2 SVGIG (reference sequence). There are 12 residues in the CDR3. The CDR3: CAWSPGRETQYF. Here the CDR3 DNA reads TGTGCCTGGAGTCCAGGGCGGGAGACCCAGTACTTC.

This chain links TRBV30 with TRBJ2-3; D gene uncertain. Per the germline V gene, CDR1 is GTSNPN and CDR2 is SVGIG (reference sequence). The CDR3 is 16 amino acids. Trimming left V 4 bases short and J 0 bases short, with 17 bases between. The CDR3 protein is CAWTPPSGLSTDTQYF. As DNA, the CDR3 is TGTGCCTGGACCCCCCCTTCGGGCCTCAGCACAGATACGCAGTATTTT. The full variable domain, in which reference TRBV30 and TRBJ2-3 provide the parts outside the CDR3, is SQTIHQWPATLVQPVGSPLSLECTVEGTSNPNLYWYRQAAGRGLQLLFYSVGIGQISSEVPQNLSASRPQDRQFILSSKKLLLSDSGFYLCAWTPPSGLSTDTQYFGPGTRLTVL.

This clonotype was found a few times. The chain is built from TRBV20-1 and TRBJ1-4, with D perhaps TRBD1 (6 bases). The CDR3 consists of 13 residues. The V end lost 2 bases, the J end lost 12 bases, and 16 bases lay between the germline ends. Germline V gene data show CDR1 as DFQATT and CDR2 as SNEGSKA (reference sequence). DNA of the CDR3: TGCAGTGCTAGAAGCGGGGGCTCCGGGGAACTGTTTTTT. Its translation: CSARSGGSGELFF.

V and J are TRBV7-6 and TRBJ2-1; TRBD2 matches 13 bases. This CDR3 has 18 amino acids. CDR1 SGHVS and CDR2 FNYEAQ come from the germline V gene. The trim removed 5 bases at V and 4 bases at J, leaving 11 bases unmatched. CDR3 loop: CASSRGLAGALDYNEQFF. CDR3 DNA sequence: TGTGCCAGCAGCAGAGGACTAGCGGGGGCCCTAGATTACAATGAGCAGTTCTTC. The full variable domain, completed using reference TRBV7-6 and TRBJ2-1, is GAGVSQSPRYKVTKRGQDVALRCDPISGHVSLYWYRQALGQGPEFLTYFNYEAQQDKSGLPNDRFSAERPEGSISTLTIQRTEQRDSAMYRCASSRGLAGALDYNEQFFGPGTRLTVL.

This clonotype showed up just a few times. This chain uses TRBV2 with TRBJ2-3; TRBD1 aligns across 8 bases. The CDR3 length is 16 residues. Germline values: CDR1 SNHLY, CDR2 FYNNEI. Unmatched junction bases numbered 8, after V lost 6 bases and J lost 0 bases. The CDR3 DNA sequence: TGTGCCAGCAGCGCCCGGGACAGGTTAAGCACAGATACGCAGTATTTT. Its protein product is CASSARDRLSTDTQYF. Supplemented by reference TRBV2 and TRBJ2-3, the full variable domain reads EPEVTQTPSHQVTQMGQEVILRCVPISNHLYFYWYRQILGQKVEFLVSFYNNEISEKSEIFDDQFSVERPDGSNFTLKIRSTKLEDSAMYFCASSARDRLSTDTQYFGPGTRLTVL.

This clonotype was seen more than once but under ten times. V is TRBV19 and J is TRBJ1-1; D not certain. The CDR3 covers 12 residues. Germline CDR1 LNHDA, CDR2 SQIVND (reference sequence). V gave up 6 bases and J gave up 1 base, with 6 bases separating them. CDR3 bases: TGTGCCAGTAGGGATGGGAACACTGAAGCTTTCTTT. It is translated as CASRDGNTEAFF.

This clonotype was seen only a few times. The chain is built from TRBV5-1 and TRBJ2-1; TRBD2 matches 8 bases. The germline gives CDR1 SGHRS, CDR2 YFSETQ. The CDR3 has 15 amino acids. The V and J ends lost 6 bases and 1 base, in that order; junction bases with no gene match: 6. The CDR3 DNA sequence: TGCGCCAGCACCCGGGGGGGAGGTTCCTACAATGAGCAGTTCTTC. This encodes CASTRGGGSYNEQFF.

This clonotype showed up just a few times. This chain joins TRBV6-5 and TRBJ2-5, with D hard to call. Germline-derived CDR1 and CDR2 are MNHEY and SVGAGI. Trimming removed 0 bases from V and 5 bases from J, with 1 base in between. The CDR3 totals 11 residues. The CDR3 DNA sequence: TGTGCCAGCAGTTACTCGGAGACCCAGTACTTC. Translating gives CASSYSETQYF.

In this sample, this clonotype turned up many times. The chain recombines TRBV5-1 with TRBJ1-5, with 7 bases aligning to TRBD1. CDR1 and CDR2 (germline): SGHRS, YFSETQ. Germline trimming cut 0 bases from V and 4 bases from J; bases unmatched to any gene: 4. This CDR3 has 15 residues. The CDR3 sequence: CASSLGQGLNQPQHF. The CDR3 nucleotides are TGCGCCAGCAGCTTGGGACAGGGTCTTAATCAGCCCCAGCATTTT.

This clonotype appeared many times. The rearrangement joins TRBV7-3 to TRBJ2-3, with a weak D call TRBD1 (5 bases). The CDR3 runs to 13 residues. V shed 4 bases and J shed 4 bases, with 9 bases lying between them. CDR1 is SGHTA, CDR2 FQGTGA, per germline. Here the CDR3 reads CASSSRRADTQYF. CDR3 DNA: TGTGCCAGCAGCTCCCGCAGGGCAGATACGCAGTATTTT.

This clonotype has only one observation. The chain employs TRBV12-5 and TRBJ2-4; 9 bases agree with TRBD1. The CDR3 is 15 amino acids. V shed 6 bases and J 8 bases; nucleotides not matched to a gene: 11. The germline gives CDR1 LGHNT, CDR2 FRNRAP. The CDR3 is CASGSGTGFTDIQYF. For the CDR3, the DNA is TGTGCTAGTGGATCCGGGACAGGGTTTACGGACATTCAGTACTTC. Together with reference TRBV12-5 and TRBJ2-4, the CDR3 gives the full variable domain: DARVTQTPRHKVTEMGQEVTMRCQPILGHNTVFWYRQTMMQGLELLAYFRNRAPLDDSGMPKDRFSAEMPDATLATLKIQPSEPRDSAVYFCASGSGTGFTDIQYFGAGTRLSVL.

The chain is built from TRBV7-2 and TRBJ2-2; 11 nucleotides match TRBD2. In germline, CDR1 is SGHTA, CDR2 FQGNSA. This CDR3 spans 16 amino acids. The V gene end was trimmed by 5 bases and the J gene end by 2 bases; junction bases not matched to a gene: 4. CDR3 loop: CASSQTSGGNTGELFF. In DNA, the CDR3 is TGTGCCAGCAGCCAAACTAGCGGGGGTAACACCGGGGAGCTGTTTTTT.

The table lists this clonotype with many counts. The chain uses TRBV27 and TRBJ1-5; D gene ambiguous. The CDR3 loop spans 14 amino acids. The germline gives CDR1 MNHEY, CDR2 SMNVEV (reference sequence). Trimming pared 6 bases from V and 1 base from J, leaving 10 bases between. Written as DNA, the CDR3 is TGTGCCAGCAGAAGCAGGTACAGCAATCAGCCCCAGCATTTT. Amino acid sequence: CASRSRYSNQPQHF.

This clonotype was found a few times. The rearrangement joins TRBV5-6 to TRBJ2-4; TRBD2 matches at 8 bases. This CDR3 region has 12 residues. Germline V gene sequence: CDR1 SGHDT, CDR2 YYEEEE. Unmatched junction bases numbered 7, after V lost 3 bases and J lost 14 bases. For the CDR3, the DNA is TGTGCCAGCAGCTCCGGGACTAGAGTAAAGTACTTC. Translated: CASSSGTRVKYF.

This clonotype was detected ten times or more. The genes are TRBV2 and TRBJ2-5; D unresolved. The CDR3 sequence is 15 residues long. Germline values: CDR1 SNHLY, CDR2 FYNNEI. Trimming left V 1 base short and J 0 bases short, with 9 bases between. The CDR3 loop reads CASSEDGSYQETQYF. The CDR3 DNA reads TGTGCCAGCAGTGAAGATGGCAGCTACCAAGAGACCCAGTACTTC.

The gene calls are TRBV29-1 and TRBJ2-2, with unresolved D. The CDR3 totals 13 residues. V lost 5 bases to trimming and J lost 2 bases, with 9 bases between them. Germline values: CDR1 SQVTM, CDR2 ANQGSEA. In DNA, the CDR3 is TGCAGCGTTCAGCACCCCAACACCGGGGAGCTGTTTTTT. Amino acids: CSVQHPNTGELFF.

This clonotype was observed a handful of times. CDR3 region: CSASPSGDSYEQYF. CDR3 bases: TGCAGTGCTAGCCCTAGCGGGGACTCCTACGAGCAGTACTTC. The chain combines TRBV20-1 with TRBJ2-7, with 9 positions matching TRBD2. The germline CDR1 and CDR2 sequences are DFQATT and SNEGSKA (reference sequence). The CDR3 spans 14 residues. J lost 0 bases, V lost 3 bases, and 3 bases had no gene match.